This T cell receptor (beta chain) emerged from a study of OX40 agonist ivuxolimab in advanced cancers. Study in general: An anti-OX40 (CD134) antibody with agonistic activity, ivuxolimab, was administered to patients. The group had a mean age of 60 years, ranged from roughly 23 to 90, and was approximately 81% male. Findings and limits, study-wide: Partial responders at 0.1-3.0 mg/kg showed near-lowest clonal expansion. Some nonresponders likewise displayed low normalized T-cell clonal expansion.

This clone was picked up one time. Its antigen is undetermined. Method: immunoSEQ multiplex PCR; TCRdb's copy keeps in-frame clones and lacks some. The sample comprises approximately 98,000 clones, under 90% of which are singletons, and 4.5% to 5.5% rests with the top ten. This CDR3 is 15 amino acids long. V was pared by 8 bases and J by 0 bases, with 14 bases between. Germline CDR1 and CDR2: MNHEY and SMNVEV (reference sequence). V and J are TRBV27 and TRBJ2-1, with D uncertain. The source is an adult with an advanced solid tumor such as melanoma, head and neck, liver or kidney cancer. This specimen consisted of CD4+ or CD8+ T cells sorted from blood, obtained in a trial of the OX40 agonist ivuxolimab. CDR3 sequence reads: CASSQQLNSYNEQFF. The CDR3 DNA sequence: TGTGCCAGCTCCCAACAATTGAACTCCTACAATGAGCAGTTCTTC.